This T cell receptor beta chain was recorded in a study of neurological immune-mediated disorders. Overall study findings and caveats: The expanded clones of different subjects shared no CDR3 amino acid sequences (suggesting private repertoires in all groups).

This clonotype occurred many times. Its antigen is unknown. CDR1 is SGHRS, CDR2 YFSETQ, per germline. The CDR3 runs to 15 residues. V gave up 0 bases and J gave up 3 bases; unmatched junction bases: 3. Documented time point: longitudinal time-point 2. The study drew its healthy controls from blood bank volunteers in Maryland, USA. TCRdb independently ran MiXCR on the 5' RACE reads; one entry per CDR3 protein. In the table there are about 33,000 distinct CDR3 sequences, approximately 13% of which are singletons. The receptor was derived from a woman aged 40 to 50 in good health. The chain is built from TRBV5-1 and TRBJ2-1; 7 bases align to TRBD1. The sequencing input was PBMCs. CDR3 DNA: TGCGCCAGCAGCTTGGAGGGGGCGGGCTACAATGAGCAGTTCTTC. Amino acids: CASSLEGAGYNEQFF. The full variable domain, completed using reference TRBV5-1 and TRBJ2-1, is KAGVTQTPRYLIKTRGQQVTLSCSPISGHRSVSWYQQTPGQGLQFLFEYFSETQRNKGNFPGRFSGRQFSNSRSEMNVSTLELGDSALYLCASSLEGAGYNEQFFGPGTRLTVL.